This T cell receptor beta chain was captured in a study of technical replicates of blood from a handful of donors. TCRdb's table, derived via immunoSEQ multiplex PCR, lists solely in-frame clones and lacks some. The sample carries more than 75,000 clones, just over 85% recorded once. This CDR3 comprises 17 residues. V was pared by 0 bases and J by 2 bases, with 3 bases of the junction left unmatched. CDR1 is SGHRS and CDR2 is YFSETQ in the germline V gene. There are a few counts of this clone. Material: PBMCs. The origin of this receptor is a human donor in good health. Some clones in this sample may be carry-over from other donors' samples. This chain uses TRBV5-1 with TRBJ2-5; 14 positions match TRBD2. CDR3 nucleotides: TGCGCCAGCAGCTTGGCTGGGACTAGCGGGGGACAAGAGACCCAGTACTTC. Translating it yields CASSLAGTSGGQETQYF.